The sequence of this T cell receptor beta chain was determined in a study of blood T cells in healthy people across ages. General study points: Researchers report that TCR beta diversity correlated strongly with naive T cell percentage. Age showed a roughly linear inverse relationship with TCR beta diversity per million T cells.

Trimming took 5 bases from V and 2 from J, leaving 15 bases between them. The germline gives CDR1 KGHSH, CDR2 LQKENI. The CDR3 contains 15 residues. This clonotype showed up just a few times. The target antigen is unknown. Primers used in a second PCR of roughly 7 to 11 cycles were a sample-barcoded 5' primer and a J-beta primer mix. TCRdb called the 5' RACE reads again in MiXCR, with one record for every CDR3 protein. The table includes 1.5 million to 2 million distinct CDR3 sequences, about 30% detected once. This TCR came from a woman between 25 and 40 years old in good health. This chain joins TRBV18 and TRBJ1-2, with no clear D. Sequenced sample: blood. The CDR3 sequence: CASSSTTASNYGYTF. Written as DNA, the CDR3 is TGTGCCAGCTCATCAACCACGGCCAGCAACTATGGCTACACCTTC.